The source of this TCR beta chain is a study of cytomegalovirus exposure and HLA in healthy donors. CDR1 is MGHRA, CDR2 YSYEKL, per germline. This CDR3 region has 14 residues. Trimming cost V 5 bases and J 2 bases, with 13 bases left between them. Details on this clone: Its antigen is unidentified.

Study outcomes and limitations: Of the V segments, some could not be distinguished, including TRBV6-2 and TRBV6-3, and were excluded. A few of the chains that were CMV-associated were confirmed in vitro to be specific for CMV antigens. Later work associated 16,951 TCR beta sequences with HLA alleles at 0.05 false discovery rate. Trimming of TCR beta V- and J-genes showed a link, identified in a later analysis, to a missense DCLRE1C variant.

In the PCR, 60 Vbeta and 13 Jbeta primers were used. Libraries were prepared by immunoSEQ multiplex PCR; TCRdb keeps only in-frame clonotypes and omits some of them. In the table there are around 140,000 clones, over 70% of which are singletons. Sequenced sample: PBMCs. The chain employs TRBV4-1 and TRBJ2-7, with a weak D call TRBD1 (6 bases). The source is a man younger than 40 in good health and CMV-seronegative. The CDR3 is CASSTSGAAYEQYF. For the CDR3, the DNA is TGCGCCAGCAGCACGTCAGGGGCCGCCTACGAGCAGTACTTC.